This record concerns one T cell receptor beta chain sequence. The data derive from a study of blood T cells in healthy people across ages. With a J-beta primer mix and a sample-barcoded 5' primer, a second PCR ran about 6 to 11 cycles. One entry per CDR3 protein results from TCRdb running MiXCR on the 5' RACE reads. The sample lists around 1,500,000 distinct CDR3 sequences, roughly 28% occurring once. The source of this sequence is a woman under 40 in good health. What was sequenced was blood.

The CDR3 nucleotides read TGCAGCGTTGAAGATCTCGGGACAGGAGACCCTGCACCCCAGTACTTC. This encodes CSVEDLGTGDPAPQYF. This chain joins TRBV29-1 and TRBJ2-5; TRBD1 aligns across 8 bases. The V and J ends lost 0 bases and 9 bases, in that order; junction bases with no gene match: 15. The length of the CDR3 is 16 residues. Germline loops: CDR1 SQVTM, CDR2 ANQGSEA.